The following is a T cell receptor beta chain sequence with its context. Every sample had 1-10 million cryopreserved PBMC in it before DNA extraction. The sample belongs to a study of long-term antiretroviral therapy in people with HIV. This CDR3 has 15 amino acids. Looked up from germline, CDR1 is SNHLY and CDR2 is FYNNEI. V lost 5 bases, J lost 0 bases, and 14 bases lay in between. The libraries were made with immunoSEQ v3.0 at survey level. Repertoires were generated with immunoSEQ multiplex PCR, while TCRdb's copy carries only in-frame clones and drops some. Of about 31,000 clones listed, approximately 83% are singletons.

Specimen: unsorted PBMCs, collected 0.8 years before starting antiretroviral therapy. The chain is built from TRBV2 and TRBJ2-7, with D tentatively TRBD1 (6 bases). This TCR derives from a man in his late teens or twenties with HIV. CDR3 coding DNA: TGTGCCAGCAGTCTGGGGACACCCCGCTCCTACGAGCAGTACTTC. Its translation is CASSLGTPRSYEQYF.